This T cell receptor beta chain was recovered during a study of T cells in localized non-small cell lung cancer. The assay was immunoSEQ multiplex PCR, and TCRdb's table has in-frame clones only and misses some. The data show about 77,000 clones, with 85% to 90% seen just once and roughly 20% held by the top ten. CDR1 and CDR2 (germline): SEHNR, FQNEAQ (reference sequence). V lost 2 bases and J 2 bases, leaving 10 bases between the germline ends. The CDR3 is 14 amino acids. Findings of the study overall: Out of the top 100 tumor clones, a median around 50 were seen in adjacent lung. Longer survival (overall) was linked to higher T cell density in blood. Because researchers sequenced only one region of the tumor, heterogeneity is still possible. Adjacent uninvolved lung had the highest clonality, suggesting focused antigen responses.

The table lists this clone with a count of one. Antigen specificity is unknown. The input for sequencing was peripheral blood, taken before any cancer treatment. The chain employs TRBV7-9 and TRBJ2-7, with D hard to call. The clonotype comes from a woman aged 35 to 75 with stage I squamous cell lung carcinoma. The DNA for the CDR3 is TGTGCCAGCAGCTTATCCGCAGCCGCCTACGAGCAGTACTTC. Its translation is CASSLSAAAYEQYF.